What follows describes a single T cell receptor (beta chain). There is no known antigen for this receptor. No much larger clone exists at a distance of one base, and base qualities are not known. Per the germline V gene, KGHSH is the CDR1 and LQKENI is the CDR2. There are 16 amino acids in the CDR3, from cysteine to phenylalanine inclusive. The kept DNA is CDR3 alone, 48 bases in frame from the first base. V is shortened by 0 bases, J by 1 base, and the region joining them spans 10 bases. TCRbeta CDR3 regions were amplified from genomic DNA by means of the immunoSEQ Assay, a bias-controlled multiplex PCR. Per the source publication's procedure: The number of nucleated cells in each sample was estimated by amplification of reference gene primers within the assay. To quantify the absolute abundance of each unique TCRbeta CDR3 rearrangement, sequence reads were collapsed and filtered. For each sample, productive Simpson clonality was calculated by taking the square root of Simpson's diversity index across productive rearrangements. Drawn from immuneACCESS, this table holds only the in-frame rearrangements with V and J called that TCRdb kept. Clones are partly lost; checked studies trace under half to an unresolved V gene and leave the rest unexplained. D and trimming were read from the DNA, whereas the V and J calls and clone size are those reported in that table. For this sample the table gives around 250,000 clones, of which 65% to 90% were detected only once. The leading ten clones occupy 15% to 18% of the sample.

This entry belongs to a study of blood T cell repertoires in COVID-19 (dated by TCRdb to 2020 to 2021). With regard to the full study: Samples from collaborators originated in the United States, Italy and Spain and spanned both the acute and convalescent phases of COVID-19. Where available, HLA class I and class II types were taken from metadata supplied by the sample provider and were not determined by assay-based typing. Samples came from the ongoing ImmuneRACE study (first 160 participants) plus 1,254 subjects from 6 global collaborators. The repertoires were made available in a free public database intended to serve as a resource for research on the immune response to SARS-CoV-2. Nearly every sample came with metadata listing a de-identified subject ID, COVID-19 status, age in years and sex. Subjects who had been exposed to COVID-19, were actively infected with it, or had recovered from it provided the deeply sampled blood TCRbeta repertoires that made up the dataset. The material from the prospective study consisted of cDNA or gDNA derived from T cells, B-cell-depleted T cells, or PBMCs. Beyond this particular receptor, the publication reports: The quantity of clinical and demographic metadata differed by source and by participant and was supplied without curation.

Participants in the prospective study were enrolled through a virtual design, were aged about 18 to 100 years, and lived in approximately 24 United States geographic areas. In the prospective study, cohorts were assigned on the basis of participant-reported clinical history obtained from a screening survey and a study questionnaire. Recovered participants in ImmuneRACE Cohort 3 were defined as having two consecutive negative NP/OP PCR tests, clearance from a healthcare professional, or resolution of symptoms. In the prospective study, mobile phlebotomists collected whole blood, serum and a nasopharyngeal or oropharyngeal swab from each participant. Additional blood draws and questionnaires over an approximately two-month period could optionally be provided by prospective study participants. Blood samples from the prospective study were shipped frozen or at room temperature prior to DNA extraction.

This clonotype was sampled from a man younger than 30 who had recovered from COVID-19. The sequencing input was PBMCs or T cells enriched from blood (not recorded which). The chain is assembled from TRBV18 and TRBJ2-1; possibly the D gene is TRBD2, per 6 matching bases. In nucleotides, the sequence is TGTGCCAGCTCACCACCCGGGACTGTTTCCTACAATGAGCAGTTCTTC. The resulting protein is CASSPPGTVSYNEQFF.